A selection of T cell receptor beta chains follows, all from one sample in a study of identical twins. TCRdb re-called the 5' RACE reads through MiXCR, storing one row per CDR3 protein. The table shows around 1.7 million distinct CDR3 sequences, with more than 30% occurring only once. Sequenced input: cord blood. These receptors were taken from a newborn girl in good health. CDR3s include the opening cysteine and the closing phenylalanine or tryptophan. Fields, in order: D gene, J gene, clone size, V gene, CDR3 DNA, CDR3 protein. The D gene is left open where the match is weak. Rows may omit the clone size; those that give it use once, few, many or a size class.

TRBD1 TRBJ2-1 few TRBV28 TGTGCCAGCAGTGCTATGCCCGGGACAGGAACCTACAATGAGCAGTTCTTC CASSAMPGTGTYNEQFF
NA TRBJ2-1 many TRBV20-1 TGCAGTGCTAGCCGTGGGAACAATGAGCAGTTCTTC CSASRGNNEQFF
TRBD2 TRBJ2-3 many TRBV7-9 TGTGCCAGCAGCTTAGGACTAGCGCAAGATACGCAGTATTTT CASSLGLAQDTQYF
NA TRBJ2-7 NA TRBV20-1 TGCAGTGCCATTCAGGGGGGAGGCTACGTGCAGTACTTC CSAIQGGGYVQYF
NA TRBJ1-1 few TRBV10-1 TGCGCCAGCAGTGGGGGACGGGATGAAGCTTTCTTT CASSGGRDEAFF
TRBD2 TRBJ2-7 NA TRBV2 TGTGCCAGCAGTGGTCTCGGGGGGTACAATGAGCAGTACTTC CASSGLGGYNEQYF
TRBD2 TRBJ2-1 NA TRBV28 TGTGCCAGCAGTTTAGGGGGGACTAGCGGGGGAGGGCAGTTCTTC CASSLGGTSGGGQFF
TRBD1 TRBJ2-7 few TRBV20-1 TGCAGTGCCTCAGAATTGGACAGGGTGTTCTACGAGCAGTACTTC CSASELDRVFYEQYF
TRBD2 TRBJ2-1 few TRBV6-5 TGTGCCAGCAGTAAACTTAGCGGGAGTCCCAATGAGCAGTTCTTC CASSKLSGSPNEQFF
TRBD2 TRBJ2-7 NA TRBV20-1 TGCAGTGCCGAGACTAGCGGAGGCTACGAGCAGTACTTC CSAETSGGYEQYF
TRBD2 TRBJ2-1 few TRBV27 TGTGCCAGCAGTCCGTTAGCGGGGACGGTCAATGAGCAGTTCTTC CASSPLAGTVNEQFF
NA TRBJ2-5 NA TRBV2 TGTGCCAGCAGTGAAGGCAGCAGGGGCCCTGCTGGGCAGTACTTC CASSEGSRGPAGQYF
NA TRBJ1-1 once TRBV20-1 TGCAGTGCTCCAACCGGGGGCGCGTTGGACACTGAAGCTTTCTTT CSAPTGGALDTEAFF
NA TRBJ2-1 NA TRBV5-1 TGCGTCAGCAGCTTGAGTGCAGGGATCGGAAGTGATGAGCAGTTCTTC CVSSLSAGIGSDEQFF
TRBD1 TRBJ1-2 NA TRBV6-5 TGTGCCAGCAGGACGGGACAGTCTAACTATGGCTACACCTTC CASRTGQSNYGYTF
TRBD2 TRBJ2-1 few TRBV11-2 TGTGCCAGCAGTCGGATAGCGGGAACCTACAATGAGCAGTTCTTC CASSRIAGTYNEQFF
TRBD2 TRBJ2-7 many TRBV7-2 TGTGCCAGCAGTTTCACTAGCGGGGGGTCCTACGAGCAGTACTTC CASSFTSGGSYEQYF
TRBD2 TRBJ2-1 NA TRBV3-1 TGTGCCAGCGGGACTAGTCATAACAATGAGCAGTTCTTC CASGTSHNNEQFF
TRBD2 TRBJ2-3 many TRBV9 TGTGCCAGCAGCGTAGCGCTGCGGGGGGGCCCAGATACGCAGTATTTT CASSVALRGGPDTQYF
NA TRBJ2-7 NA TRBV11-2 TGTGCCAGCAGCTTAGTCAGCAGAGAGGCCTTCTACGAGCAGTACTTC CASSLVSREAFYEQYF
NA TRBJ2-7 NA TRBV28 TGTGCCAGCAGTTTATTTTCAGGTATTGTGTACGAGCAGTACTTC CASSLFSGIVYEQYF
NA TRBJ2-7 few TRBV28 TGTGCCAGCAGGAAGACTGTCTCCTACGAGCAGTACTTC CASRKTVSYEQYF
TRBD1 TRBJ1-5 NA TRBV3-1 TGTGCCAGCAGCAAAGGGTTGGGACAGGGGAAGCCCCAGCATTTT CASSKGLGQGKPQHF
TRBD1 TRBJ1-4 few TRBV27 TGTGCCAGCAGACCGACAGGGGGGAGGGAAAAACTGTTTTTT CASRPTGGREKLFF
NA TRBJ2-7 few TRBV21-1 TGTGCCAGCTTCGACGGGGGGATCTACGAGCAGTACTTC CASFDGGIYEQYF
TRBD2 TRBJ2-2 NA TRBV20-1 TGCAGTGCTAGGACTAGCGGGAGTAACACCGGGGAGCTGTTTTTT CSARTSGSNTGELFF
NA TRBJ2-2 once TRBV11-2 TGTGCCAGCAGCTTAGCCCCAGGATTGAACACCGGGGAGCTGTTTTTT CASSLAPGLNTGELFF
NA TRBJ2-4 few TRBV4-1 TGCGCCAGCAGCCAAGATCAAGGGCTAGCCAAAAACATTCAGTACTTC CASSQDQGLAKNIQYF
NA TRBJ1-2 NA TRBV3-1 TGTGCCAGCAGGAACAAGGGTGGCAGGGGACTTTTGCATGGCTACACCTTC CASRNKGGRGLLHGYTF
TRBD2 TRBJ2-7 NA TRBV27 TGTGCCAGCATCGCTAGCGGGAGGGTCGTCTCCTACAATGAGCAGTACTTC CASIASGRVVSYNEQYF
TRBD1 TRBJ2-1 NA TRBV18 TGTGCCAGCTCACCGTTAAAACGGTCAGGGGGCTCCTACGAGCAGTTCTTC CASSPLKRSGGSYEQFF
NA TRBJ1-4 NA TRBV27 TGTGCCAGCAGTTTATCGGGGCGGCCCAGTGAATTCGAAAAACTGTTTTTT CASSLSGRPSEFEKLFF
NA TRBJ2-7 few TRBV5-1 TGCGCCAGCAGCCACAGGGTCCCCTCTTACGAGCAGTACTTC CASSHRVPSYEQYF
NA TRBJ1-2 NA TRBV4-3 TGCGCCAGCAGCCAAGACCCCCGGGATAACTATGGCTACACCTTC CASSQDPRDNYGYTF
NA TRBJ1-2 many TRBV29-1 TGCAGCGTCGGACTTAACTATGGCTACACCTTC CSVGLNYGYTF
NA TRBJ2-1 few TRBV20-1 TGCAGTGCTAGAGATGTAGCGCCTTACAATGAGCAGTTCTTC CSARDVAPYNEQFF